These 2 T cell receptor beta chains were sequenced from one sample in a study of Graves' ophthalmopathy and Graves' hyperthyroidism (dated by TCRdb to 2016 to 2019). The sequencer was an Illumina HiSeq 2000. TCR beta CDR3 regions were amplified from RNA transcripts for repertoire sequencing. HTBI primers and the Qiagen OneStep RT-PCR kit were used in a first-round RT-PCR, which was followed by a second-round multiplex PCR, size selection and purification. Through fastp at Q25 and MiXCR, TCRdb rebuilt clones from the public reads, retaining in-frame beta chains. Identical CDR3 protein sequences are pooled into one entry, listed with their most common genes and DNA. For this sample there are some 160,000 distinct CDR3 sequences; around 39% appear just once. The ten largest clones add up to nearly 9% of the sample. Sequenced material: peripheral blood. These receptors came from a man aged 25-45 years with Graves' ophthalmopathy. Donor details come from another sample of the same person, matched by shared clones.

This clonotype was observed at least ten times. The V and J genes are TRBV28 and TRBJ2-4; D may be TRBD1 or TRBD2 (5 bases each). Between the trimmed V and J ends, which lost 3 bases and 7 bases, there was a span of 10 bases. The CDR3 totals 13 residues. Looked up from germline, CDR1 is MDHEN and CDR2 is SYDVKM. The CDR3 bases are TGTGCCAGCAGTTTCCCGGGACCTAACATTCAGTACTTC. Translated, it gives CASSFPGPNIQYF. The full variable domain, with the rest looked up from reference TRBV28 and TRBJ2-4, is DVKVTQSSRYLVKRTGEKVFLECVQDMDHENMFWYRQDPGLGLRLIYFSYDVKMKEKGDIPEGYSVSREKKERFSLILESASTNQTSMYLCASSFPGPNIQYFGAGTRLSVL.

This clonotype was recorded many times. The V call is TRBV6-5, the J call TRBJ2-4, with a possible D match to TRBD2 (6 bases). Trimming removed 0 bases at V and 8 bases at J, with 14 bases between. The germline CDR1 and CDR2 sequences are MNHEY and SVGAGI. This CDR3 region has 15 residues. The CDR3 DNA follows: TGTGCCAGCAGTTACTCATCGGAGGGTATTGACATTCAGTACTTC. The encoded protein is CASSYSSEGIDIQYF.